Given below is one TCR beta chain in context. What it binds is unknown. The junction departs from the called germline gene at one end, perhaps through a read error. CDR3 length: 14 amino acids. Germline loops: CDR1 SEHNR, CDR2 FQNEAQ (reference sequence). This sample is part of a study of cytomegalovirus exposure and HLA in healthy donors. Study-level results: Most CMV-associated TCR beta chains appeared HLA-restricted in a later analysis. It emerged from a later analysis that several of the most significant clusters appeared to be linked to common viral pathogens.

Vbeta (60) and Jbeta (13) primers were used in the PCR. The data were produced by immunoSEQ multiplex PCR, yet TCRdb's version contains in-frame clones alone and is incomplete. Of roughly 150,000 clones in the sample, 75% to 85% were seen once. Sequences were obtained from PBMCs. The rearrangement uses TRBV7-9 and TRBJ1-2, with D tentatively TRBD1 (6 bases). The source of this sequence is a woman between 40 and 55 years old in good health and CMV-seropositive. Here the CDR3 DNA reads TGTTCCAGCAGCTTACTTCCCAGGGGCTATGGCTACACCTTC. Its protein product is CSSSLLPRGYGYTF.